This T cell receptor (beta chain) was obtained from a study of shared clonotypes between healthy human individuals. Study-wide findings and caveats: Sharing across a handful of donors was seen in 4% to 6.5% of naive CD4 clonotypes.

Sequencing used immunoSEQ multiplex PCR; TCRdb keeps in-frame clones, though not all of them. The sample has some 980,000 clones, over 60% seen once; the top ten hold over 1.3%. Germline assignment: CDR1 PRHDT and CDR2 FYEKMQ (reference sequence). The V segment lost 3 bases and the J segment 4 bases; nucleotides outside the gene matches: 9. This CDR3 contains 17 residues. This clone was seen only once. Antigen unknown. The sequenced sample consisted of memory CD4+ T cells sorted from blood. Subset reported: CD45RA-negative fraction. The chain combines TRBV13 with TRBJ2-6, with 7 bases identical to TRBD1. The receptor comes from a man younger than 35 in good health. The CDR3 here is CASSLGTVERGANVLTF. The CDR3 DNA reads as TGTGCCAGCAGCTTGGGGACAGTGGAACGGGGGGCCAACGTCCTGACTTTC.